A single sample gave rise to the 27 T cell receptor beta chains below, sequenced in a study of T cell responses to AZD1222 COVID-19 vaccine. Libraries were prepared by immunoSEQ multiplex PCR; TCRdb keeps only in-frame clonotypes and omits some of them. The table has approximately 160,000 clones, roughly 92% seen once. The sequenced sample was peripheral blood, obtained 28 days after the second AZD1222 dose. The receptors were gathered from an adult who received the AZD1222 COVID-19 vaccine.

The chain has TRBV30 and TRBJ1-2, with D unresolved. Trimming took off 1 base at V and 12 bases at J, with 12 bases between the two ends. CDR1 and CDR2 (germline): GTSNPN, SVGIG (reference sequence). The CDR3 has 11 residues. DNA of the CDR3: TGTGCCTGGAGTGCCCCTCAAGACAACACCTTC. Its translation: CAWSAPQDNTF.

This chain links TRBV3-1 (or the pseudogene TRBV3-2) with TRBJ2-3; 14 positions match TRBD2. From germline, CDR1 is LGHDT and CDR2 YNNKEL (reference sequence). The CDR3 has 16 residues. The V segment lost 5 bases and the J segment 4 bases; nucleotides outside the gene matches: 5. As DNA, the CDR3 is TGTGCCAGCAGCAAGCGGACTAGCGGGAGGTCAGATACGCAGTATTTT. Amino acid sequence: CASSKRTSGRSDTQYF.

The chain has TRBV3-1 (or the pseudogene TRBV3-2) and TRBJ1-4; the D is unclear. The V gene lost 4 bases and the J gene lost 0 bases, with 9 bases spanning the gap. The CDR3 length is 15 residues. Germline loops: CDR1 LGHDT, CDR2 YNNKEL (reference sequence). The CDR3 here is CASSLYDATNEKLFF. The CDR3 DNA sequence: TGTGCCAGCAGCCTATATGATGCAACTAATGAAAAACTGTTTTTT.

This chain joins TRBV19 and TRBJ2-2; TRBD2 agrees at 8 bases. The CDR3 is 13 residues long. J lost 6 bases, V lost 7 bases, and 4 bases had no gene match. Germline CDR1 and CDR2: LNHDA and SQIVND (reference sequence). The CDR3: CASKLAEPGELFF. The CDR3 DNA is TGTGCCAGTAAACTAGCGGAACCCGGGGAGCTGTTTTTT. The full variable domain, with the rest looked up from reference TRBV19 and TRBJ2-2, is DGGITQSPKYLFRKEGQNVTLSCEQNLNHDAMYWYRQDPGQGLRLIYYSQIVNDFQKGDIAEGYSVSREKKESFPLTVTSAQKNPTAFYLCASKLAEPGELFFGEGSRLTVL.

This clone came up once. The chain uses TRBV18 and TRBJ1-6, with D possibly TRBD1 on 6 matching bases. Trimming took off 2 bases at V and 10 bases at J, with 18 bases between the two ends. CDR3 length equals 16 residues. Germline V lookup: CDR1 KGHSH, CDR2 LQKENI. As DNA, the CDR3 is TGTGCCAGCTCACCATCGATTGGGGGCCGAGAATCACCCCTCCACTTT. Residues: CASSPSIGGRESPLHF.

The chain has TRBV6-5 and TRBJ1-1; a possible D gene is TRBD1 (6 bases). This CDR3 has 15 residues. V dropped 0 bases and J dropped 6 bases, with 14 bases sitting between them. Germline V lookup: CDR1 MNHEY, CDR2 SVGAGI. DNA of the CDR3: TGTGCCAGCAGTTACTCGACCGGGGGGGCTTCTGAAGCTTTCTTT. It is translated as CASSYSTGGASEAFF.

The V gene is TRBV4-1, the J gene TRBJ1-2; TRBD1 might be the D (6 bases). The CDR3 extends over 16 amino acids. Trimming took 1 base from V and 4 from J, leaving 16 bases between them. The germline V gene has CDR1 MGHRA and CDR2 YSYEKL. The CDR3 here is CASSQGMIRGGYGYTF. The CDR3 DNA follows: TGCGCCAGCAGCCAAGGGATGATCCGAGGGGGCTATGGCTACACCTTC.

This chain uses TRBV27 with TRBJ1-1, with D perhaps matching TRBD1 (5 bases). Trimming took 3 bases from V and 3 from J, leaving 14 bases between them. The germline CDR1 and CDR2 sequences are MNHEY and SMNVEV (reference sequence). The CDR3 totals 15 residues. CDR3 DNA: TGTGCCAGCAGTTTCATCGAAGGGGCATACACTGAAGCTTTCTTT. Its translation is CASSFIEGAYTEAFF.

The gene calls are TRBV12-3 or TRBV12-4 and TRBJ2-7; TRBD2 matches at 10 bases. The CDR3 is made up of 12 amino acids. J lost 7 bases, V lost 6 bases, and 3 bases had no gene match. The CDR3 DNA sequence: TGTGCCAGCAGGGGACTAGCGAGGGAGCAGTACTTC. Its translation: CASRGLAREQYF.

The chain recombines TRBV4-1 with TRBJ1-1; 11 positions agree with TRBD1. This CDR3 spans 15 amino acids. Per the germline V gene, CDR1 is MGHRA and CDR2 is YSYEKL. The junction had 4 bases not matched to a gene; V was cut back by 6 bases and J by 1 base. The CDR3 region has the DNA TGCGCCAGCAGACCCGGACAGGGGGCGAACACTGAAGCTTTCTTT. Amino acid sequence: CASRPGQGANTEAFF.

The chain combines TRBV4-3 with TRBJ1-1; TRBD1 aligns across 8 bases. Looked up from germline, CDR1 is LGHNA and CDR2 is YSLEER. CDR3 size: 17 residues. V dropped 0 bases and J dropped 2; count of bases not matched to a gene: 8. In DNA form, the CDR3 reads TGCGCCAGCAGCCAAGATCTAGCCCCAGGGGGCAACACTGAAGCTTTCTTT. Encoded protein: CASSQDLAPGGNTEAFF.

As DNA, the CDR3 is TGTGCCAGCGCCATTGGGGGAGCGGGCACCGGGGAGCTGTTTTTT. This encodes CASAIGGAGTGELFF. J is TRBJ2-2 and V is TRBV5-4; TRBD2 is a possible D gene (6 bases). The CDR3 is made up of 15 amino acids. The germline V and J ends were trimmed by 7 bases and 4 bases, with 17 bases remaining between them. Looked up from germline, CDR1 is SGHNT and CDR2 is YYREEE (reference sequence).

This clone occurred a few times. The chain has TRBV6-5 and TRBJ1-1, with TRBD1 matching 11 bases. The V segment lost 10 bases and the J segment 12 bases; nucleotides outside the gene matches: 10. Germline CDR1 and CDR2: MNHEY and SVGAGI. CDR3 length: 12 amino acids. The CDR3 loop is CATSDRGRATFF. The CDR3 coding sequence is TGTGCCACCTCGGACAGGGGGCGAGCAACTTTCTTT.

The chain combines TRBV30 with TRBJ1-1; D is ambiguous. V dropped 2 bases and J dropped 1 base, with 5 bases sitting between them. Germline-derived CDR1 and CDR2 are GTSNPN and SVGIG (reference sequence). This CDR3 region has 12 residues. The chain's CDR3 is CAWSRRNTEAFF. DNA for the CDR3: TGTGCCTGGAGTCGCAGGAACACTGAAGCTTTCTTT.

This chain links TRBV15 with TRBJ2-7, with 8 bases aligning to TRBD1. Germline CDR1 reads LNHNV; CDR2 reads YYDKDF (reference sequence). The CDR3 has 17 residues. Trimming at V came to 3 bases and at J to 1 base, leaving 11 bases not matched to a gene. This CDR3 is CATSSDRGGTKSYEQYF. For the CDR3, the DNA is TGTGCCACCAGCAGCGACAGGGGAGGCACCAAATCCTACGAGCAGTACTTC.

The chain joins TRBV7-8 to TRBJ2-7, with TRBD2 matching over 10 bases. V lost 4 bases, J lost 0 bases, and 3 bases stayed unmatched. This CDR3 is 15 amino acids long. Germline lookup yields CDR1 SGHVS and CDR2 FQNEAQ. The CDR3 DNA reads TGTGCCAGCAGCTGGACTAGCGGATACTCCTACGAGCAGTACTTC. Translation gives CASSWTSGYSYEQYF.

The rearrangement uses TRBV3-1 (or the pseudogene TRBV3-2) and TRBJ1-6, with D unresolved. This CDR3 is built from 15 residues. V lost 1 base and J lost 7, with 11 bases in between. Germline V gene data show CDR1 as LGHDT and CDR2 as YNNKEL (reference sequence). Written as DNA, the CDR3 is TGTGCCAGCAGCCAAGGGCAATGGCGAAATTCACCCCTCCACTTT. This codes for CASSQGQWRNSPLHF.

The rearrangement uses TRBV11-3 and TRBJ2-3; D unclear. From germline, CDR1 is SGHNT and CDR2 YENEEA. Trimming removed 6 bases at V and 0 bases at J, with 10 bases between. The CDR3 runs 14 residues. The CDR3 protein is CASSGYGSTDTQYF. The CDR3 nucleotides read TGTGCCAGCAGTGGGTACGGGAGCACAGATACGCAGTATTTT.

This chain uses TRBV19 with TRBJ2-7, with 7 bases lining up with TRBD2. V lost 6 bases and J lost 0; bases outside the gene matches: 5. Germline V gene lookup returns CDR1 LNHDA and CDR2 SQIVND (reference sequence). This CDR3 has 14 residues. The CDR3 region has the DNA TGTGCCAGTAGGGCGGGGGACTTCTCCTACGAGCAGTACTTC. It codes for CASRAGDFSYEQYF.

V gene TRBV10-2 combines with J gene TRBJ2-7; D not resolved. From germline, CDR1 is WSHSY and CDR2 SAAADI. V was shortened by 6 bases and J by 0 bases, with 6 bases between the two germline ends. The CDR3 loop spans 12 amino acids. The DNA of the CDR3 is TGCGCCAGCAGCCGTGGCTCCTACGAGCAGTACTTC. This translates into CASSRGSYEQYF.

V gene TRBV7-9 combines with J gene TRBJ2-1; 12 nucleotides match TRBD2. After removal of 5 bases from V and 9 bases from J, the junction contained 5 bases not matched to a gene. The CDR3 has 14 amino acids. Germline CDR1 reads SEHNR; CDR2 reads FQNEAQ (reference sequence). The CDR3 protein is CASSLTSGSGEQFF. The CDR3 DNA reads TGTGCCAGCAGCCTGACTAGCGGGAGTGGTGAGCAGTTCTTC.

The chain employs TRBV2 and TRBJ1-5, with TRBD1 matching over 9 bases. The CDR3 spans 15 residues. Germline lookup yields CDR1 SNHLY and CDR2 FYNNEI. The V gene end was trimmed by 4 bases and the J gene end by 4 bases; junction bases not matched to a gene: 5. CDR3 residues: CASSVIQGANQPQHF. The CDR3 bases are TGTGCCAGCAGTGTTATACAGGGGGCTAATCAGCCCCAGCATTTT. Based on the CDR3 plus reference TRBV2 and TRBJ1-5, the full variable domain is EPEVTQTPSHQVTQMGQEVILRCVPISNHLYFYWYRQILGQKVEFLVSFYNNEISEKSEIFDDQFSVERPDGSNFTLKIRSTKLEDSAMYFCASSVIQGANQPQHFGDGTRLSIL.

The chain couples TRBV5-5 to TRBJ1-2; 11 positions agree with TRBD1. Germline V gives CDR1 SGHKS, CDR2 YYEKEE (reference sequence). CDR3 length: 15 residues. J lost 4 bases, V lost 3 bases, and 5 bases had no gene match. CDR3 protein: CASSSGQGEFYGYTF. The CDR3 DNA reads TGTGCCAGCAGCTCGGGACAGGGGGAGTTCTATGGCTACACCTTC.

This clone was found a few times. The CDR3, as DNA: TGTGCCAGCAGTTACGTTGGGGGGAGCTCCTACGAGCAGTACTTC. Amino acids: CASSYVGGSSYEQYF. The chain couples TRBV6-2 or TRBV6-3 to TRBJ2-7, with D tentatively TRBD2 (6 bases). Germline V gene lookup returns CDR1 MNHEY and CDR2 SVGEGT. Trimming removed 2 bases at V and 0 bases at J, with 11 bases between. This CDR3 has 15 residues.

The V call is TRBV9, the J call TRBJ2-1, with D possibly called TRBD1 or TRBD2 (5 bases each). The CDR3 has 15 amino acids. Germline CDR1 is SGDLS and CDR2 is YYNGEE. Trimming removed 4 bases at V and 1 base at J, with 12 bases between. The CDR3 region has the DNA TGTGCCAGCAGCCCCCGCTGGGGGTCCTACAATGAGCAGTTCTTC. Encoded protein: CASSPRWGSYNEQFF.

With respect to this clone: Other nucleotide sequences from this sample produce the same CDR3. This rearrangement joins TRBV2 to TRBJ1-1; maybe TRBD1 (6 bases). The CDR3 contains 12 residues. Trimming removed 5 bases from V and 5 bases from J, with 9 bases in between. CDR1 and CDR2 from the germline V gene are SNHLY and FYNNEI. The CDR3 spells CASSRGRTEAFF. In DNA, the CDR3 is TGTGCCAGCAGTCGGGGGCGTACTGAAGCTTTCTTT.

The chain recombines TRBV5-1 with TRBJ1-4; no clear D. The CDR3 covers 14 residues. Germline V gene lookup returns CDR1 SGHRS and CDR2 YFSETQ. V was cut by 2 bases and J by 1 base, with 6 bases left in between. The CDR3 nucleotides read TGCGCCAGCAGCTTTGGTGAAACTAATGAAAAACTGTTTTTT. Residues: CASSFGETNEKLFF.